This is a list of T cell receptor beta chains from one sample in a study of beta chain features in type 1 diabetes. This table comes from immunoSEQ multiplex PCR, and its TCRdb copy is limited to in-frame clones, with some not included. The sample holds about 330,000 clones, 9.5% to 12% seen once. Sample: naive CD4+ T cells from blood. Receptors were obtained from a woman aged 30 to 39 in good health. Both conserved end residues are part of each CDR3. D genes are given only for firm matches. Only part of the rows carry a size: once, few, many, or a class if the clone is expanded.

TRBD2 TRBJ2-1 . TRBV19 TGTGCCAGTAGTATAGCTAGCGGGACGTCCTACAATGAGCAGTTCTTC CASSIASGTSYNEQFF
. TRBJ2-5 . TRBV7-9 TGTGCCAGCAGCGCTACTTCCTCGGGGCAGTACTTC CASSATSSGQYF
. TRBJ1-5 . TRBV27 TGTGCCAGCAGACGACAGGAAAATCAGCCCCAGCATTTT CASRRQENQPQHF
. TRBJ1-1 few TRBV18 TGTGCCAGCTCACAGACAACAAACACTGAAGCTTTCTTT CASSQTTNTEAFF
. TRBJ1-2 . TRBV6-6 TGTGCCAGCAGCAGGGGAATTGGCTATGGCTACACCTTC CASSRGIGYGYTF
. TRBJ1-5 . TRBV19 TGTGCCAGTAGTACCGGGTGGAATCAGCCCCAGCATTTT CASSTGWNQPQHF
. TRBJ2-2 . TRBV28 TGTGCCAGCAGTTCCTTAGTTTTCACCGGGGAGCTGTTTTTT CASSSLVFTGELFF
. TRBJ2-1 . TRBV7-2 TGTGCCAGCAGCTTAGCGCCAAGCGGGTCCTCCTACAATGAGCAGTTCTTC CASSLAPSGSSYNEQFF
. TRBJ1-2 few TRBV29-1 TGCAGCGCATCGAGGGAGGGGGTTGGTGGCTACACCTTC CSASREGVGGYTF
. TRBJ1-1 few TRBV28 TGTGCCAGCACCCAGACAGGGAACACTGAAGCTTTCTTT CASTQTGNTEAFF
. TRBJ1-4 . TRBV6-5 TGTGCCACCCGGGGAGGCCTCCGCCCTAATGAAAAACTGTTTTTT CATRGGLRPNEKLFF
. TRBJ1-2 . TRBV27 TGTGCCAGCAGTCTTGTACAGGGTTCTAGCTACACCTTC CASSLVQGSSYTF
. TRBJ1-5 few TRBV30 TGTGCCTGGAGCCTCGGACACAGCAATCAGCCCCAGCATTTT CAWSLGHSNQPQHF
. TRBJ2-2 few TRBV6-1 TGTGCCAGCAGCCTCCGGACAGCGAACACCGGGGAGCTGTTTTTT CASSLRTANTGELFF
. TRBJ2-1 . TRBV6-6 TGTGCCAGCAGTTACGGCGACACCAACAATGAGCAGTTCTTC CASSYGDTNNEQFF
. TRBJ1-2 few TRBV4-2 TGTGCCAGCAGCCAAGCCACAGGAAACAGTGGCTACACCTTC CASSQATGNSGYTF
. TRBJ2-1 . TRBV7-6 TGTGCCAGCAGCCCGACTAGAGCATACAATGAGCAGTTCTTC CASSPTRAYNEQFF
. TRBJ2-1 . TRBV10-3 TGTGCCATCAGTGCCGCGGACAATGAGCAGTTCTTC CAISAADNEQFF
. TRBJ1-3 few TRBV7-2 TGTGCCAGCAGCTTAGGAGGGTCTGGAAACACCATATATTTT CASSLGGSGNTIYF
. TRBJ2-1 . TRBV4-1 TGCGCCAGCAGCCAAGATCCCTTAGCTCACGATGAGCAGTTCTTC CASSQDPLAHDEQFF
TRBD2 TRBJ2-7 . TRBV10-3 TGTGCCATCAGTGAGTCTAGCGGGAGAGGGCGCGAGCAGTACTTC CAISESSGRGREQYF
. TRBJ2-1 few TRBV28 TGTGCCAGCAGTTTAAGCCCCGGGTTAGGTGAGCAGTTCTTC CASSLSPGLGEQFF
. TRBJ1-5 . TRBV25-1 TGTGCCAGCAGTGAGACAGGAGGCAATCAGCCCCAGCATTTT CASSETGGNQPQHF
. TRBJ1-3 . TRBV9 TGTGCCAGCAGCGTAGTAGGACAGGGAAACACCATATATTTT CASSVVGQGNTIYF
TRBD2 TRBJ2-3 few TRBV30 TGTGCCTGGAGTGTCCTTAGCGGGAGCACAGATACGCAGTATTTT CAWSVLSGSTDTQYF
TRBD1 TRBJ1-1 . TRBV27 TGTGCCAGCAGTCCACGGACAGGGGGCGCGACCGCTGAAGCTTTCTTT CASSPRTGGATAEAFF
TRBD1 TRBJ2-1 . TRBV5-1 TGCGCCAGCAGCTTGCAGGGGGATTATTGGTTCTTC CASSLQGDYWFF
. TRBJ1-1 . TRBV7-9 TGTGCCAGCAGCTTAGCGACAGTTGCTGAAGCTTTCTTT CASSLATVAEAFF
. TRBJ2-1 few TRBV28 TGTGCCAGCAGTTTACTGAGGAATGAGCAGTTCTTC CASSLLRNEQFF
. TRBJ2-7 few TRBV18 TGTGCCAGCTCACAATTGTCGCAGGGCAGCCGGCTCGAGCAGTACTTC CASSQLSQGSRLEQYF
. TRBJ2-7 few TRBV15 TGTGCCACCAGCAGAGTTGAGGATCCCTACGAGCAGTACTTC CATSRVEDPYEQYF
TRBD2 TRBJ2-3 . TRBV30 TGTGCCTGGGGACTAGGATCCGATACGCAGTATTTT CAWGLGSDTQYF
. TRBJ2-1 . TRBV7-9 TGTGCCAGCAGCCCATCGGTTCCCAATGAGCAGTTCTTC CASSPSVPNEQFF
TRBD1 TRBJ2-7 few TRBV25-1 TGTGCCAGCAGTGCGTCCGGGACAGCTAACTACGAGCAGTACTTC CASSASGTANYEQYF
TRBD1 TRBJ2-7 few TRBV4-3 TGCGCCAGCAGCTTAGCGGCACAGGGGGGTGGGGAGCAGTACTTC CASSLAAQGGGEQYF
TRBD1 TRBJ2-7 few TRBV5-1 TGCGCCAGCAGCTCCTACACAGGGGGCGGCATCTACGAGCAGTACTTC CASSSYTGGGIYEQYF
. TRBJ2-3 few TRBV7-2 TGTGCCAGCAGCTCTGGACAGCCCCAGGTCGATACGCAGTATTTT CASSSGQPQVDTQYF
. TRBJ2-3 few TRBV27 TGTGCCAGCAGTCCCCGCGAAGGGGGCACAGATACGCAGTATTTT CASSPREGGTDTQYF
TRBD2 TRBJ2-7 . TRBV11-2 TGTGCCAGCAGCTCCGCTAGCGGGAGAACATACGAGCAGTACTTC CASSSASGRTYEQYF